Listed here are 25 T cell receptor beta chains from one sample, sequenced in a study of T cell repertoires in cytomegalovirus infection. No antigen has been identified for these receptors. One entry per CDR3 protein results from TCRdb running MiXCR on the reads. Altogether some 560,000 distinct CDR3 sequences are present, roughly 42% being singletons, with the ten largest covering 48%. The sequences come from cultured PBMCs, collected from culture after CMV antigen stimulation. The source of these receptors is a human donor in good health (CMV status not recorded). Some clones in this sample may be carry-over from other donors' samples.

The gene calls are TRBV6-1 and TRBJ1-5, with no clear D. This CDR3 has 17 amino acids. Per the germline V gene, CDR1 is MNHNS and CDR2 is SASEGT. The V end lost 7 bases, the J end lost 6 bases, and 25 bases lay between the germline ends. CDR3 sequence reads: CASTKGRQRWAGQPQHF. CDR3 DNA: TGTGCCAGCACCAAAGGGCGTCAACGATGGGCCGGTCAGCCCCAGCATTTT.

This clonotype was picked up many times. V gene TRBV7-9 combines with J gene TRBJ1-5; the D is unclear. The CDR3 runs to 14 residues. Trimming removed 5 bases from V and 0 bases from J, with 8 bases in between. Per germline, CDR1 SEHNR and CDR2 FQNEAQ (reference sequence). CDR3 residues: CASSPWDSNQPQHF. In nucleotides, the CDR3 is TGTGCCAGCAGCCCATGGGATAGCAATCAGCCCCAGCATTTT.

This CDR3 is CASTYNRDWREAPSYNEQFF. CDR3 coding DNA: TGTGCCAGCACCTACAACAGGGACTGGCGGGAGGCACCATCCTACAATGAGCAGTTCTTC. The chain is built from TRBV6-2 or TRBV6-3 and TRBJ2-1, with 8 bases that match TRBD2. This CDR3 is built from 20 residues. V gave up 7 bases and J gave up 1 base; unmatched junction bases: 21. In germline, CDR1 is MNHEY, CDR2 SVGEGT.

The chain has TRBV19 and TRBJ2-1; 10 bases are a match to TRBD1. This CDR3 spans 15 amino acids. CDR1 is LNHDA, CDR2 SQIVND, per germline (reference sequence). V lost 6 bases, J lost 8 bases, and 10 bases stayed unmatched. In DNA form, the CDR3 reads TGTGCCAGTAGCCCCCGGGACAGGGGCAGGGATGAGCAGTTCTTC. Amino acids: CASSPRDRGRDEQFF.

The CDR3 region is CASSARAGLAGGTQYF. The DNA for the CDR3 is TGTGCCAGCAGCGCCCGGGCGGGCCTAGCGGGGGGTACCCAGTACTTC. The V gene is TRBV5-4, the J gene TRBJ2-5, with 11 positions matching TRBD2. The CDR3 has 16 residues. V was pared by 4 bases and J by 8 bases, with 13 bases of the junction left unmatched. CDR1 and CDR2 (germline): SGHNT, YYREEE (reference sequence).

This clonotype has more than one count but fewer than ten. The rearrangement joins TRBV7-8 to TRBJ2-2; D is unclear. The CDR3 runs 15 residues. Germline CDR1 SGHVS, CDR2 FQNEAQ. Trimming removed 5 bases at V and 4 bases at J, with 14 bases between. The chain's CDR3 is CASSPWATSTGELFF. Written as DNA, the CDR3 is TGTGCCAGCAGCCCATGGGCCACCTCCACCGGGGAGCTGTTTTTT.

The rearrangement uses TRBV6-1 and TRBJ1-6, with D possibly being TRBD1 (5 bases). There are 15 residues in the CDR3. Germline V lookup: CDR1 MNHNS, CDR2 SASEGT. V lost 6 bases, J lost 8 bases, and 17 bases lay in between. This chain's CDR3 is CASSQVWDGYSPLHF. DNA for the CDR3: TGTGCCAGCAGCCAAGTGTGGGACGGATATTCACCCCTCCACTTT.

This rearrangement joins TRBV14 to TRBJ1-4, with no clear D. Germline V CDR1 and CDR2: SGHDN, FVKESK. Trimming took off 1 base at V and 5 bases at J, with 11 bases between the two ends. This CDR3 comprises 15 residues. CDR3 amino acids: CASSQGVRQNEKLFF. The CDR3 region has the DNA TGTGCCAGCAGCCAAGGTGTACGGCAGAATGAAAAACTGTTTTTT.

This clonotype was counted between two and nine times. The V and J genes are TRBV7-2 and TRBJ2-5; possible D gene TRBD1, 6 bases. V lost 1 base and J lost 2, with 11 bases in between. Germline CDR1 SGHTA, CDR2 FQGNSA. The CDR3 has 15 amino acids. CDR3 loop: CASSLGGQYQETQYF. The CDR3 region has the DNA TGTGCCAGCAGCTTAGGTGGACAGTATCAAGAGACCCAGTACTTC.

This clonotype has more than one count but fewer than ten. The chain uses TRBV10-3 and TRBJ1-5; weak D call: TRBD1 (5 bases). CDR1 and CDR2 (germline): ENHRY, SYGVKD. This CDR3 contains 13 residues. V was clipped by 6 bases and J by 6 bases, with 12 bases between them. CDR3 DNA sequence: TGTGCCATCAGCGCCGGGACTCCTCAGCCCCAGCATTTT. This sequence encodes CAISAGTPQPQHF.

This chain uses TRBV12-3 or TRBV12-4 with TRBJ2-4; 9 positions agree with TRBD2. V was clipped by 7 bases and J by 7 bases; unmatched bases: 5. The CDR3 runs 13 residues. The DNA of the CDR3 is TGTGCCAGCAAGCGGGGGGCCGCCAACATTCAGTACTTC. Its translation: CASKRGAANIQYF.

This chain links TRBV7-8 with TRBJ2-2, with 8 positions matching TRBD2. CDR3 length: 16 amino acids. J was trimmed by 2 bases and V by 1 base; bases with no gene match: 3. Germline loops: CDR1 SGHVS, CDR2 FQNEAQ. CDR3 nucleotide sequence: TGTGCCAGCAGCTTAGTAGCGGGATATAACACCGGGGAGCTGTTTTTT. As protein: CASSLVAGYNTGELFF.

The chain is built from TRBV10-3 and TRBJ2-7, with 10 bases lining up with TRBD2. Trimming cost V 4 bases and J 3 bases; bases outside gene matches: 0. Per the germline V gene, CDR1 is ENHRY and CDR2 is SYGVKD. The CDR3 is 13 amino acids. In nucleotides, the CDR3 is TGTGCCATCAGTGGGACTAGCGGCTACGAGCAGTACTTC. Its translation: CAISGTSGYEQYF.

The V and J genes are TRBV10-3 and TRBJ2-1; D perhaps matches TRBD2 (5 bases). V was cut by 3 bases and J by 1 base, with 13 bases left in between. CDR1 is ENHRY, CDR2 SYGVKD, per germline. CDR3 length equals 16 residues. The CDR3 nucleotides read TGTGCCATCAGTGATCCAGGACGGGGATCCTACAATGAGCAGTTCTTC. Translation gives CAISDPGRGSYNEQFF.

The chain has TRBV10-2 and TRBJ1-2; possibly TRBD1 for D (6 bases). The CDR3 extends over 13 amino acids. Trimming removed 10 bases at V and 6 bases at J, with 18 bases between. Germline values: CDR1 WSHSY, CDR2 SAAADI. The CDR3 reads CATQTGTLDGYTF. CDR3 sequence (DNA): TGCGCCACCCAAACCGGGACACTTGATGGCTACACCTTC.

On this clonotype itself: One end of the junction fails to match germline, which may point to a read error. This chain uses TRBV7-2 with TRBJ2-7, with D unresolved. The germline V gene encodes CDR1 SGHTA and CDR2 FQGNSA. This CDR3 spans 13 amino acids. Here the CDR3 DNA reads TGTGCCAGCAGCCTATCCGGTCGCTACGAGAAGTACTTC. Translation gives CASSLSGRYEKYF.

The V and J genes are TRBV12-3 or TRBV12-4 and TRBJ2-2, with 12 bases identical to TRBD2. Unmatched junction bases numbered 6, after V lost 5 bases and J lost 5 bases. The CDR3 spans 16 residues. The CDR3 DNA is TGTGCCAGCAGTCGCAGACTAGCGGGAGCGACCGGGGAGCTGTTTTTT. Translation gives CASSRRLAGATGELFF.

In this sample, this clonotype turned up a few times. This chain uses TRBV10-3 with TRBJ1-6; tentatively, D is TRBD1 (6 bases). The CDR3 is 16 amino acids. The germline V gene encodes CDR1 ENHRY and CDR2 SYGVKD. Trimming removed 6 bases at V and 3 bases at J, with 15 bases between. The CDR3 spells CAIRARQGGYNSPLHF. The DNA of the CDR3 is TGTGCCATCAGGGCCCGCCAAGGGGGCTATAATTCACCCCTCCACTTT.

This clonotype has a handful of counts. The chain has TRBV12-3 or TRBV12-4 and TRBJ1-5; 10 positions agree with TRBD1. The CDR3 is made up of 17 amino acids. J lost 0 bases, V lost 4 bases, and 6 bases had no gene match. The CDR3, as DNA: TGTGCCAGCAGTTCCGGGACAGGGGCAACTAGCAATCAGCCCCAGCATTTT. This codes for CASSSGTGATSNQPQHF.

DNA of the CDR3: TGTGCCAGCAGCTTAAAAGGGACTATCTCCTACGAGCAGTACTTC. It encodes CASSLKGTISYEQYF. This rearrangement joins TRBV7-2 to TRBJ2-7; 7 bases are shared with TRBD2. Losses at the gene ends were 2 bases for V and 0 bases for J; bases not matched to a gene: 4. The germline V gene has CDR1 SGHTA and CDR2 FQGNSA. The CDR3 runs 15 residues.

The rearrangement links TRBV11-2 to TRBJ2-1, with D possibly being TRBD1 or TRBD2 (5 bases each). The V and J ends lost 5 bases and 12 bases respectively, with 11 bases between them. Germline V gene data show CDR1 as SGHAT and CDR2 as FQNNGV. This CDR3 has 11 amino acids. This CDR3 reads CASSRDGWQFF. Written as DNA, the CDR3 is TGTGCCAGCAGCCGGGACGGTTGGCAGTTCTTC. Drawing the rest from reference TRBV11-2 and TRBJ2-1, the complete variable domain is EAGVAQSPRYKIIEKRQSVAFWCNPISGHATLYWYQQILGQGPKLLIQFQNNGVVDDSQLPKDRFSAERLKGVDSTLKIQPAKLEDSAVYLCASSRDGWQFFGPGTRLTVL.

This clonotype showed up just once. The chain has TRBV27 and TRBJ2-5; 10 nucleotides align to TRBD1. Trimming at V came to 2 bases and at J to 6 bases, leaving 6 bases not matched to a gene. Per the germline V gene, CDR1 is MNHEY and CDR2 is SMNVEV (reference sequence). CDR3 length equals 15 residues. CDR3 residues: CASSLAGQGIQTQYF. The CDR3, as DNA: TGTGCCAGCAGTTTAGCGGGACAGGGGATTCAGACCCAGTACTTC.

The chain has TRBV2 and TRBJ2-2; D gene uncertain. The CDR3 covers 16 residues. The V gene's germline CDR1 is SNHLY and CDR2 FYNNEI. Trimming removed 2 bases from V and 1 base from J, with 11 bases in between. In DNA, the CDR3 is TGTGCCAGCAGTGAATTTCAGGTCGTGAACACCGGGGAGCTGTTTTTT. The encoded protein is CASSEFQVVNTGELFF.

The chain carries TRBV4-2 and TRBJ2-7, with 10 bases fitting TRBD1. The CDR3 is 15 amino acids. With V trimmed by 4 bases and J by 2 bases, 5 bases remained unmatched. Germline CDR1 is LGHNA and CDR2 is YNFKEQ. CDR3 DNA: TGTGCCAGCAGCCGCGGGACAGGGGACGCCTACGAGCAGTACTTC. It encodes CASSRGTGDAYEQYF.

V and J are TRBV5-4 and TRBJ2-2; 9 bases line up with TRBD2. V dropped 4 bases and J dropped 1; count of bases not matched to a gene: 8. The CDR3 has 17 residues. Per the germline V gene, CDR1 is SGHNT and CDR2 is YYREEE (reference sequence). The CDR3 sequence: CASSIQTAGGNTGELFF. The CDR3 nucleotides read TGTGCCAGCAGCATTCAAACAGCGGGGGGGAACACCGGGGAGCTGTTTTTT. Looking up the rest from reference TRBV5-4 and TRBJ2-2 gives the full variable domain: ETGVTQSPTHLIKTRGQQVTLRCSSQSGHNTVSWYQQALGQGPQFIFQYYREEENGRGNFPPRFSGLQFPNYSSELNVNALELDDSALYLCASSIQTAGGNTGELFFGEGSRLTVL.